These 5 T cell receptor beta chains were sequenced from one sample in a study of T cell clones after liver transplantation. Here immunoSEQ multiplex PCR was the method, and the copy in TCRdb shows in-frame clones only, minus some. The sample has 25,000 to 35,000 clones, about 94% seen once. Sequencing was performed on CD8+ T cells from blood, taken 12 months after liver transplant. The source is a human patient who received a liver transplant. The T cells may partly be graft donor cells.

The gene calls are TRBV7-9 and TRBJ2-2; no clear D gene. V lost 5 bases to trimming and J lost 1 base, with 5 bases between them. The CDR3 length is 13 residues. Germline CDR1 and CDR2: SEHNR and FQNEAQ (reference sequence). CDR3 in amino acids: CASSTMNTGELFF. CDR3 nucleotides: TGTGCCAGCAGCACTATGAACACCGGGGAGCTGTTTTTT.

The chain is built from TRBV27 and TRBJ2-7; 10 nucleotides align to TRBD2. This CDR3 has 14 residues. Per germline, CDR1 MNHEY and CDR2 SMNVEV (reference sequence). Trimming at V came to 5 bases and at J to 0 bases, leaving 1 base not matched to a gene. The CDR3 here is CASSLAGASYEQYF. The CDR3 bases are TGTGCCAGCAGTCTAGCGGGGGCCTCCTACGAGCAGTACTTC.

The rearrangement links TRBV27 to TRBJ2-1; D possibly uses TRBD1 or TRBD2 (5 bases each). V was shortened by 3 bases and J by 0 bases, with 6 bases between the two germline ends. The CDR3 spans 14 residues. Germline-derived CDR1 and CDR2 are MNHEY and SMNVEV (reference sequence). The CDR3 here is CASSLRGSYNEQFF. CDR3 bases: TGTGCCAGCAGTTTGAGGGGCTCCTACAATGAGCAGTTCTTC.

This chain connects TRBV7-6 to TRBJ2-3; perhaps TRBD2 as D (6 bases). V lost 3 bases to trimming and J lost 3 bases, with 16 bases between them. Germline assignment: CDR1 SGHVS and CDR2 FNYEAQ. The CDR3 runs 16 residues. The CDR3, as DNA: TGTGCCAGCAGCTTTGGGGTCTCGGAGGGGACAGATACGCAGTATTTT. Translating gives CASSFGVSEGTDTQYF.

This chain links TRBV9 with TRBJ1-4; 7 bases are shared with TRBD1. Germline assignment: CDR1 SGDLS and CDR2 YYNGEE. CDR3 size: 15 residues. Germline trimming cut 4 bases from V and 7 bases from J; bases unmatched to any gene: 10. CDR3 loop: CASSPSGGWGEKLFF. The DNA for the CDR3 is TGTGCCAGCAGCCCCTCAGGGGGATGGGGTGAAAAACTGTTTTTT. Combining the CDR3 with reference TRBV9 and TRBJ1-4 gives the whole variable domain DSGVTQTPKHLITATGQRVTLRCSPRSGDLSVYWYQQSLDQGLQFLIQYYNGEERAKGNILERFSAQQFPDLHSELNLSSLELGDSALYFCASSPSGGWGEKLFFGSGTQLSVL.